One and the same sample provided the 31 T cell receptor beta chains below, sequenced in a study of T cell repertoires in cytomegalovirus infection. TCRdb re-called the reads with MiXCR, one entry per CDR3 protein. The sample contains almost 500,000 distinct CDR3 sequences, approximately 11% of which appear only once. Sample: PBMCs. Source of these receptors: a human donor in good health (CMV status not recorded). Some clones in this sample may be carry-over from other donors' samples.

This clonotype showed up just a few times. V usage is TRBV27 and J usage is TRBJ1-6; the D gene is possibly TRBD1 (6 bases). V lost 6 bases to trimming and J lost 3 bases, with 12 bases between them. From germline, CDR1 is MNHEY and CDR2 SMNVEV (reference sequence). The CDR3 loop spans 15 amino acids. The CDR3 spells CASSWGAGYNSPLHF. Here the CDR3 DNA reads TGTGCCAGCAGCTGGGGGGCAGGCTATAATTCACCCCTCCACTTT.

The chain has TRBV6-5 and TRBJ1-5; TRBD1 matches 8 bases. CDR3 size: 14 residues. Trimming at V came to 5 bases and at J to 5 bases, leaving 5 bases not matched to a gene. Germline V gene sequence: CDR1 MNHEY, CDR2 SVGAGI. CDR3 DNA: TGTGCCAGCAGTCGGACAGGGCTAGATCAGCCCCAGCATTTT. It yields the protein CASSRTGLDQPQHF.

This clonotype showed up many times. The chain uses TRBV10-3 and TRBJ2-1; 9 nucleotides match TRBD2. J gave up 9 bases and V 6 bases, and 12 bases lay outside the gene matches. The CDR3 covers 15 residues. CDR1 ENHRY and CDR2 SYGVKD come from the germline V gene. Here the CDR3 DNA reads TGTGCCATCAGGAACGGACTAGCGCCCGGCGGTGAGCAGTTCTTC. Protein product: CAIRNGLAPGGEQFF.

This clonotype was counted only a few times. The chain joins TRBV5-4 to TRBJ2-1; unclear D gene. The germline CDR1 and CDR2 sequences are SGHNT and YYREEE (reference sequence). This CDR3 is 14 amino acids long. With 0 bases removed from V and 12 bases from J, the gap between germline ends came to 16 bases. CDR3 DNA: TGTGCCAGCAGCTTGGATATACAGCGACCCGTGCAGTTCTTC. Amino acids: CASSLDIQRPVQFF.

This clonotype was counted many times. The rearrangement links TRBV2 to TRBJ1-3; D call uncertain. Germline V gene sequence: CDR1 SNHLY, CDR2 FYNNEI. V was trimmed by 5 bases and J by 4 bases, leaving 9 bases between them. The CDR3 totals 13 residues. As DNA, the CDR3 is TGTGCCAGCAGTTCCCAGCCCGGAAACACCATATATTTT. Amino acids: CASSSQPGNTIYF. Looking up the rest from reference TRBV2 and TRBJ1-3 gives the full variable domain: EPEVTQTPSHQVTQMGQEVILRCVPISNHLYFYWYRQILGQKVEFLVSFYNNEISEKSEIFDDQFSVERPDGSNFTLKIRSTKLEDSAMYFCASSSQPGNTIYFGEGSWLTVV.

This clonotype was seen repeatedly, ten times or more. The rearrangement joins TRBV12-5 to TRBJ2-1, with D perhaps given as TRBD1 or TRBD2 (6 bases each). The CDR3 contains 14 residues. With 4 bases removed from V and 4 bases from J, the gap between germline ends came to 11 bases. The V gene's germline CDR1 is LGHNT and CDR2 FRNRAP. The CDR3 nucleotides are TGTGCTAGTGGTTCGGGGGCCGGGTACAATGAGCAGTTCTTC. Protein sequence: CASGSGAGYNEQFF.

In this sample, this clonotype turned up many times. The chain uses TRBV12-3 or TRBV12-4 and TRBJ2-2, with D hard to call. The CDR3 runs 15 residues. V was trimmed by 3 bases and J by 7 bases, leaving 15 bases between them. CDR3 DNA: TGTGCCAGCAGTTTTCGGGTTCCTGGGCTCGGGGAGCTGTTTTTT. It encodes CASSFRVPGLGELFF.

This clonotype has only one observation. CDR3: CSAPGTSVSTDTQYF. CDR3 in DNA: TGCAGTGCTCCAGGGACTAGCGTTAGCACAGATACGCAGTATTTT. The rearrangement links TRBV20-1 to TRBJ2-3; TRBD2 matches at 10 bases. The junction had 5 bases not matched to a gene; V was cut back by 5 bases and J by 0 bases. The germline CDR1 and CDR2 sequences are DFQATT and SNEGSKA (reference sequence). The CDR3 totals 15 residues.

This clonotype came up many times. The chain joins TRBV7-9 to TRBJ2-3, with 9 bases identical to TRBD2. The ends lost 5 bases at V and 0 bases at J; junction bases unmatched: 9. The CDR3 loop spans 17 amino acids. Germline CDR1 reads SEHNR; CDR2 reads FQNEAQ (reference sequence). The CDR3: CASSGPGTSLSTDTQYF. The CDR3 nucleotides read TGTGCCAGCAGCGGACCTGGGACTAGCTTAAGCACAGATACGCAGTATTTT. Full variable domain (rest looked up from reference TRBV7-9 and TRBJ2-3): DTGVSQNPRHKITKRGQNVTFRCDPISEHNRLYWYRQTLGQGPEFLTYFQNEAQLEKSRLLSDRFSAERPKGSFSTLEIQRTEQGDSAMYLCASSGPGTSLSTDTQYFGPGTRLTVL.

On this clonotype itself: One base away lies a much larger clone, so this may be a sequencing read error. The V gene is TRBV28, the J gene TRBJ2-2; 7 bases agree with TRBD1. The CDR3 runs to 14 residues. The germline gives CDR1 MDHEN, CDR2 SYDVKM. After removal of 7 bases from V and 4 bases from J, the junction contained 6 bases not matched to a gene. CDR3 loop: CASNHRGRTGELFF. The CDR3 coding sequence is TGTGCCAGCAATCACAGGGGACGCACCGGGGAGCTGTTTTTT.

This clonotype was picked up many times. This chain uses TRBV28 with TRBJ2-7; 13 bases line up with TRBD2. The CDR3 is 16 amino acids. V shed 5 bases and J 2 bases; nucleotides not matched to a gene: 6. Germline V gene data show CDR1 as MDHEN and CDR2 as SYDVKM. CDR3 in amino acids: CASSLLLAGGAYEQYF. The CDR3 DNA sequence: TGTGCCAGCAGTCTCCTACTAGCGGGAGGGGCCTACGAGCAGTACTTC.

The chain combines TRBV29-1 with TRBJ1-1; 8 bases are a match to TRBD1. The CDR3 runs 13 residues. CDR1 is SQVTM, CDR2 ANQGSEA, per germline. J gave up 6 bases and V 5 bases, and 8 bases lay outside the gene matches. For the CDR3, the DNA is TGCAGCGTTCCTCCGGACAGGGCCCCTGAAGCTTTCTTT. This translates into CSVPPDRAPEAFF.

The sample holds a few counts of this clonotype. One end of the junction is discordant with germline, which a read error may explain. This rearrangement joins TRBV9 to TRBJ2-5; weak D call: TRBD1 (6 bases). The CDR3 loop spans 15 amino acids. The germline CDR1 and CDR2 sequences are SGDLS and YYNGEE. CDR3 DNA: TGTGCCAACAGCCTCCGAGGGGGATTCCGAGAGACCCAGTACTTC. Translation: CANSLRGGFRETQYF.

This clonotype turned up a few times. The CDR3 DNA reads as TGCGCCAGCAGCTTGGCAACGGACACCGGGGAGCTGTTTTTT. Encoded protein: CASSLATDTGELFF. The genes are TRBV5-1 and TRBJ2-2, with D unclear. CDR1 and CDR2 (germline): SGHRS, YFSETQ. V lost 0 bases and J lost 3, with 6 bases in between. This CDR3 is built from 14 residues.

The chain carries TRBV5-6 and TRBJ2-1; 8 nucleotides agree with TRBD2. The CDR3 has 15 residues. Looked up from germline, CDR1 is SGHDT and CDR2 is YYEEEE. V trimming: 4 bases; J trimming: 9 bases; junction bases outside the gene matches: 12. For the CDR3, the DNA is TGTGCCAGCAGCCCCTATGTAGGCGGGAGGATTGAGCAGTTCTTC. This sequence encodes CASSPYVGGRIEQFF.

The V gene is TRBV15, the J gene TRBJ1-4; tentative D call: TRBD1 (6 bases). The germline V gene encodes CDR1 LNHNV and CDR2 YYDKDF (reference sequence). Trimming removed 8 bases at V and 5 bases at J, with 15 bases between. This CDR3 comprises 14 residues. In DNA, the CDR3 is TGTGCCACCCGCCTCGGGGGCTTAAATGAAAAACTGTTTTTT. It yields the protein CATRLGGLNEKLFF.

The J gene is TRBJ1-3, the V gene TRBV5-6, with unresolved D. The germline V gene has CDR1 SGHDT and CDR2 YYEEEE. Between the trimmed V and J ends, which lost 5 bases and 0 bases, there was a span of 9 bases. This CDR3 has 14 residues. The CDR3 reads CASSFQDSGNTIYF. The CDR3 DNA reads TGTGCCAGCAGTTTTCAAGACTCTGGAAACACCATATATTTT.

This clonotype was seen just once. The chain couples TRBV10-3 to TRBJ1-2; TRBD1 matches 7 bases. Germline CDR1 is ENHRY and CDR2 is SYGVKD. V lost 6 bases and J lost 2; bases outside the gene matches: 3. This CDR3 has 13 residues. The DNA for the CDR3 is TGTGCCATCAGGGCAGGGGGAAACTATGGCTACACCTTC. This gives the protein CAIRAGGNYGYTF.

The table lists this clonotype with a few counts. The chain recombines TRBV28 with TRBJ1-1; D is possibly TRBD1 (6 bases). CDR3 length: 13 amino acids. Germline CDR1 MDHEN, CDR2 SYDVKM. V was trimmed by 6 bases and J by 10 bases, leaving 18 bases between them. The CDR3 here is CASRGGSRVGAFF. The CDR3 DNA is TGTGCCAGCAGAGGGGGTTCCCGAGTTGGAGCTTTCTTT.

This chain uses TRBV12-3 or TRBV12-4 with TRBJ1-1, with 9 nucleotides matching TRBD1. With 5 bases clipped from V and 4 bases from J, the junction kept 5 bases outside the gene matches. This CDR3 is 14 amino acids long. CDR3 sequence reads: CASSDRGGGTEAFF. The CDR3 DNA reads as TGTGCCAGCAGTGACAGGGGGGGGGGCACTGAAGCTTTCTTT.

The chain employs TRBV2 and TRBJ1-3, with D possibly being TRBD1 (5 bases). Germline V gene lookup returns CDR1 SNHLY and CDR2 FYNNEI. The CDR3 spans 16 residues. Trimming cost V 1 base and J 0 bases, with 10 bases left between them. Here the CDR3 DNA reads TGTGCCAGCAGTGAAGGGGGACCGGACTCTGGAAACACCATATATTTT. As protein: CASSEGGPDSGNTIYF.

This clonotype was seen many times. The V gene is TRBV28, the J gene TRBJ2-7, with TRBD2 matching over 9 bases. The CDR3 runs 16 residues. Germline V gene data show CDR1 as MDHEN and CDR2 as SYDVKM. The V gene end was trimmed by 11 bases and the J gene end by 2 bases; junction bases not matched to a gene: 16. For the CDR3, the DNA is TGTGCCTGGAAAGGGCTTAGCGGGAGAGTGACCTACGAGCAGTACTTC. The encoded protein is CAWKGLSGRVTYEQYF. The whole variable domain, filled in from reference TRBV28 and TRBJ2-7, reads DVKVTQSSRYLVKRTGEKVFLECVQDMDHENMFWYRQDPGLGLRLIYFSYDVKMKEKGDIPEGYSVSREKKERFSLILESASTNQTSMYLCAWKGLSGRVTYEQYFGPGTRLTVT.

This clonotype was detected ten times or more. The chain couples TRBV10-3 to TRBJ2-2, with a possible D match to TRBD2 (7 bases). The CDR3 is made up of 15 amino acids. Germline-derived CDR1 and CDR2 are ENHRY and SYGVKD. V was trimmed by 7 bases and J by 5 bases, leaving 17 bases between them. The CDR3 protein is CAIKNTGRGTGELFF. CDR3 DNA: TGTGCCATCAAAAATACAGGGAGGGGAACCGGGGAGCTGTTTTTT.

This chain's CDR3 is CASKAGSGGETQYF. The CDR3 nucleotides read TGTGCCAGCAAAGCGGGGAGCGGAGGAGAGACCCAGTACTTC. The gene calls are TRBV2 and TRBJ2-5; 7 nucleotides align to TRBD2. This CDR3 region has 14 residues. V shed 7 bases, J shed 4 bases, and the junction held 9 bases outside the gene matches. Germline V gene sequence: CDR1 SNHLY, CDR2 FYNNEI.

This clonotype has ten or more counts. The chain recombines TRBV28 with TRBJ2-3; D is unclear. V lost 5 bases and J lost 0, with 3 bases in between. The CDR3 loop spans 12 amino acids. Per the germline V gene, CDR1 is MDHEN and CDR2 is SYDVKM. CDR3 nucleotides: TGTGCCAGCAGTCGTAGCACAGATACGCAGTATTTT. Translating it yields CASSRSTDTQYF.

This clonotype was recorded at least ten times. The rearrangement joins TRBV7-2 to TRBJ2-1; TRBD2 is a possible D gene (5 bases). Germline loops: CDR1 SGHTA, CDR2 FQGNSA. Trimming took off 1 base at V and 2 bases at J, with 9 bases between the two ends. The CDR3 runs to 15 residues. Here the CDR3 DNA reads TGTGCCAGCAGCTTAGGGACGGGAACCTACAATGAGCAGTTCTTC. Translating it yields CASSLGTGTYNEQFF.

For this clonotype: A much more abundant neighbour one base away suggests this may be a read error. The chain links TRBV12-3 or TRBV12-4 to TRBJ1-4; D remains unclear. CDR3 length: 14 residues. Between the trimmed V and J ends, which lost 2 bases and 7 bases, there was a span of 11 bases. CDR3 in amino acids: CASSLNKGGEKLFF. DNA for the CDR3: TGTGCCAGCAGTTTAAATAAAGGAGGTGAAAAACTGTTTTTT.

The sample holds many counts of this clonotype. The V call is TRBV7-2, the J call TRBJ2-1; TRBD2 agrees at 9 bases. V lost 2 bases, J lost 7 bases, and 3 bases stayed unmatched. Germline V CDR1 and CDR2: SGHTA, FQGNSA. This CDR3 has 14 amino acids. CDR3 bases: TGTGCCAGCAGCTTAACTAGCGGGTTGAATGAGCAGTTCTTC. It translates to CASSLTSGLNEQFF. Combining the CDR3 with reference TRBV7-2 and TRBJ2-1 gives the whole variable domain GAGVSQSPSNKVTEKGKDVELRCDPISGHTALYWYRQSLGQGLEFLIYFQGNSAPDKSGLPSDRFSAERTGGSVSTLTIQRTQQEDSAVYLCASSLTSGLNEQFFGPGTRLTVL.

This clonotype was detected many times. This chain links TRBV7-2 with TRBJ2-1; 9 bases are shared with TRBD2. Trimming at V came to 3 bases and at J to 7 bases, leaving 7 bases not matched to a gene. CDR3 length: 15 amino acids. Germline V gives CDR1 SGHTA, CDR2 FQGNSA. CDR3 sequence reads: CASSFPSGMGNEQFF. The CDR3 DNA is TGTGCCAGCAGCTTTCCTAGCGGGATGGGGAATGAGCAGTTCTTC.

This clonotype was detected a few times. The CDR3 nucleotides read TGCAGTGCTGAGGAACACACTGAAGCTTTCTTT. Residues: CSAEEHTEAFF. V and J are TRBV20-1 and TRBJ1-1; D is unclear. V lost 5 bases and J lost 3, with 7 bases in between. CDR1 is DFQATT and CDR2 is SNEGSKA in the germline V gene (reference sequence). CDR3 length equals 11 residues.

This rearrangement joins TRBV28 to TRBJ1-3; perhaps TRBD1 as D (6 bases). V shed 5 bases and J shed 0 bases, with 17 bases lying between them. CDR1 is MDHEN, CDR2 SYDVKM, per germline. This CDR3 has 17 amino acids. The DNA of the CDR3 is TGTGCCAGCAGTCCTCTGACAGGCCCGAGCTCTGGAAACACCATATATTTT. It is translated as CASSPLTGPSSGNTIYF.